This TCR beta chain appears in the sequencing data of a study of blood T cell repertoires in COVID-19. Study summary: The study drew acute and convalescent COVID-19 samples from the United States, Italy and Spain.

In the authors' workflow: Estimates of nucleated cell counts were drawn from the amplification of reference gene primers. Sequenced by immunoSEQ multiplex PCR; TCRdb stores in-frame clones only, minus some. The D gene and trimming were derived from the DNA, and the V and J assignments and clone size from that table. The table records 50,000 to 65,000 clones, roughly 85% of them present only once. The V gene's germline CDR1 is SGHRS and CDR2 YFSETQ. The V end was cut by 1 base, the J end by 5 bases, with 12 bases between. CDR3 length equals 15 residues. The sequence derives from a man aged 35 to 55 with acute or convalescent COVID-19. The chain joins TRBV5-1 to TRBJ2-2; a possible D gene is TRBD2 (5 bases). Sequencing was carried out using peripheral blood. As DNA, the CDR3 is TGCGCCAGCAGCTTGTTTTATCCGGGGACCGGGGAGCTGTTTTTT. It is translated as CASSLFYPGTGELFF.